A single T cell receptor (beta chain) is shown here with its context. Its specificity is not known. These data belong to a study of PD-1 blockade in classical Hodgkin lymphoma. Trimming left V 2 bases short and J 5 bases short, with 6 bases between. Looked up from germline, CDR1 is MDHEN and CDR2 is SYDVKM. The CDR3 covers 12 residues. TCRdb's copy holds only in-frame clones and misses some; the assay was immunoSEQ multiplex PCR. Among about 15,000 clones listed, around four fifths were seen once. Study findings and constraints: TCR diversity rose significantly by C4D1 in CD4+ but not CD8+ cells. Whoever responded completely had baseline diversity much like that seen in newly diagnosed patients. Later analyses included only patients treated at least 1 year post-ASCT.

Brentuximab vedotin exposure varied, and every patient relapsed after autologous stem cell transplantation. Purified CD4+ T cells were obtained from thawed PBMCs through magnetic negative selection. The rearrangement links TRBV28 to TRBJ1-1, with D possibly TRBD1 on 5 matching bases. The clonotype comes from a human donor with classical Hodgkin lymphoma. This material consisted of CD4+ T cells from blood, taken at baseline. For the CDR3, the DNA is TGTGCCAGCAGTTTAAGGGGTACTGAAGCTTTCTTT. Protein: CASSLRGTEAFF.